This TCR beta chain comes out of a study of cytomegalovirus exposure and HLA in healthy donors. This clone has just one count. 13 Jbeta primers and 60 Vbeta primers were used for the PCR. Measured with immunoSEQ multiplex PCR; TCRdb has only the in-frame clones, and not every one. The table lists about 160,000 clones, 70% to 80% of them singletons. This CDR3 contains 18 residues. V lost 2 bases, J lost 1 base, and 20 bases lay in between. Germline V lookup: CDR1 SNHLY, CDR2 FYNNEI. This clonotype was obtained from a young man in good health and CMV-seropositive. The specimen was PBMCs. This chain joins TRBV2 and TRBJ1-1; D is unclear. As DNA, the CDR3 is TGTGCCAGCAGTGAAAGTTTAGGGAGAATGACCTCGAACACTGAAGCTTTCTTT. This codes for CASSESLGRMTSNTEAFF.